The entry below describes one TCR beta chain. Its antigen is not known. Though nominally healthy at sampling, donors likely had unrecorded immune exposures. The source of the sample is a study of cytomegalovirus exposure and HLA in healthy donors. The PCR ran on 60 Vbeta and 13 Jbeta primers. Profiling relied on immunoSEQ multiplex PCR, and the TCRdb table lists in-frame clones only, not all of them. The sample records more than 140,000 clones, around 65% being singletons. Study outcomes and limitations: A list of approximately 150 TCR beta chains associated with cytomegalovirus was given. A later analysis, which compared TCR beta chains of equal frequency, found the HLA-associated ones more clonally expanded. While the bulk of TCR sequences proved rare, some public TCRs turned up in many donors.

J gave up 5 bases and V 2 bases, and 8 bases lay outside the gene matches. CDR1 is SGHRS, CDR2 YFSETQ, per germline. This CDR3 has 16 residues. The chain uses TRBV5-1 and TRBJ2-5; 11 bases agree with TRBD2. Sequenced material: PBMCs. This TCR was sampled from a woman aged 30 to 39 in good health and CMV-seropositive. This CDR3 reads CASSLGTSGFGETQYF. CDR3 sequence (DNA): TGCGCCAGCAGCTTAGGGACTAGCGGTTTTGGCGAGACCCAGTACTTC.